The present entry profiles one T cell receptor (beta chain) with its context. Its antigen is not identified. TCRdb re-analysed the reads in MiXCR, keeping a single row per CDR3 protein. This table has 110,000 to 150,000 distinct CDR3 sequences, 25% to 35% appearing once. This entry comes from a study of T cell repertoires in cytomegalovirus infection. Background on the study: It was recently identified HLA-C-restricted and well-studied HLA-B-restricted CMV epitopes that the study used. Evidence of both CMV infection and a matching HLA type came from public TCR beta signatures. Study-wide points: Clonotypes of TCR beta that were HLA-C-restricted and CMV-specific dominated the ex vivo response. CMV carriers with the relevant HLA were identified by cumulative public TCR beta family frequency.

The CDR3 has 17 amino acids. V dropped 1 base and J dropped 2; count of bases not matched to a gene: 4. Looked up from germline, CDR1 is SGHTA and CDR2 is FQGNSA. The sequence was obtained from a human donor in good health (CMV status not recorded). Some clones in this sample may be carry-over from other donors' samples. V and J are TRBV7-2 and TRBJ2-5; 13 bases line up with TRBD2. The input for sequencing was CD8+ T cells from cultured PBMCs, taken from culture after CMV antigen stimulation. CDR3 sequence reads: CASSLVPTSGGQETQYF. The CDR3 DNA is TGTGCCAGCAGCTTAGTACCGACTAGCGGGGGGCAAGAGACCCAGTACTTC.